The next 30 T cell receptor beta chains were all read from a single sample in a study of T cell responses to AZD1222 COVID-19 vaccine. Profiling relied on immunoSEQ multiplex PCR, and the TCRdb table lists in-frame clones only, not all of them. The sample lists 150,000 or so clones, 88% seen once, with around 3.4% in the top ten. The sample was peripheral blood, taken on day 0 of MenACWY control vaccination. The receptors shown here come from an adult in good health.

The chain has TRBV9 and TRBJ2-7; no clear D gene. Germline values: CDR1 SGDLS, CDR2 YYNGEE. The CDR3 covers 15 residues. Trimming took off 0 bases at V and 0 bases at J, with 10 bases between the two ends. As DNA, the CDR3 is TGTGCCAGCAGCGTAGGGCCGGTTAGCTCCTACGAGCAGTACTTC. Its protein product is CASSVGPVSSYEQYF.

This chain links TRBV3-1 (or the pseudogene TRBV3-2) with TRBJ2-2; D is perhaps TRBD1 or TRBD2 (5 bases each). With 4 bases removed from V and 4 bases from J, the gap between germline ends came to 19 bases. Germline CDR1 is LGHDT and CDR2 is YNNKEL (reference sequence). The CDR3 spans 17 residues. This CDR3 reads CASSRAPDTRFTGELFF. CDR3 DNA sequence: TGTGCCAGCAGCCGAGCCCCGGACACTAGATTCACCGGGGAGCTGTTTTTT.

J is TRBJ2-1 and V is TRBV29-1; D gene ambiguous. Trimming pared 2 bases from V and 0 bases from J, leaving 5 bases between. Germline assignment: CDR1 SQVTM and CDR2 ANQGSEA. The CDR3 length is 13 residues. CDR3 protein: CSVERGSYNEQFF. The CDR3 nucleotides are TGCAGCGTTGAACGAGGCTCCTACAATGAGCAGTTCTTC.

The chain combines TRBV4-1 with TRBJ2-5, with 8 bases fitting TRBD1. V shed 1 base and J 5 bases; nucleotides not matched to a gene: 9. The CDR3 runs to 16 residues. Germline V CDR1 and CDR2: MGHRA, YSYEKL. The CDR3 DNA reads TGCGCCAGCAGCCAAGGACCTCGGACAGGGACCGAGACCCAGTACTTC. It encodes CASSQGPRTGTETQYF.

The rearrangement joins TRBV11-2 to TRBJ2-1; TRBD2 matches at 8 bases. The J segment lost 2 bases and the V segment lost 5 bases, leaving 5 bases of the junction unmatched. The CDR3 covers 15 residues. Germline CDR1 SGHAT, CDR2 FQNNGV. Written as DNA, the CDR3 is TGTGCCAGCAGCGTCGGGAGGGGCGCCTACAATGAGCAGTTCTTC. Translated, it gives CASSVGRGAYNEQFF.

The CDR3 region is CASSQEGTGLLTNVLTF. The DNA for the CDR3 is TGTGCCAGCAGCCAAGAGGGGACGGGTCTCTTGACCAACGTCCTGACTTTC. The rearrangement joins TRBV4-2 to TRBJ2-6, with D perhaps TRBD1 or TRBD2 (5 bases each). The CDR3 length is 17 residues. Germline lookup yields CDR1 LGHNA and CDR2 YNFKEQ. Trimming stripped 0 bases from V and 8 bases from J, with 17 bases between.

The V call is TRBV23-1, the J call TRBJ1-5; D call uncertain. TRBV23-1 belongs to the ORF category, with a function that is uncertain. The CDR3 has 15 residues. Deletions cut 4 bases from V and 0 bases from J, with 10 bases between. The CDR3 is CASSLEGNSNQPQHF. CDR3 sequence (DNA): TGCGCCAGCAGTCTAGAAGGGAATAGCAATCAGCCCCAGCATTTT.

This clone was seen just once. V and J are TRBV19 and TRBJ1-4; D is perhaps TRBD1 (5 bases). This CDR3 has 14 amino acids. The germline V and J ends were trimmed by 6 bases and 4 bases, with 12 bases remaining between them. The V gene's germline CDR1 is LNHDA and CDR2 SQIVND (reference sequence). The CDR3 is CASRDMVRNEKLFF. The CDR3 nucleotides are TGTGCCAGTAGGGACATGGTTCGTAATGAAAAACTGTTTTTT.

The gene calls are TRBV11-1 and TRBJ1-4; D remains unclear. This CDR3 is 12 amino acids long. Germline V gene sequence: CDR1 SGHAT, CDR2 FQDESV (reference sequence). The V end lost 1 base, the J end lost 6 bases, and 3 bases lay between the germline ends. The CDR3 is CASSLVDEKLFF. The CDR3 coding sequence is TGTGCCAGCAGCTTAGTCGATGAAAAACTGTTTTTT.

This clone occurred a few times. Here the CDR3 DNA reads TGTGCCAGCAGCTTGGAGGCAGGGAGTGGAAACACCATATATTTT. This translates into CASSLEAGSGNTIYF. The rearrangement uses TRBV5-5 and TRBJ1-3; the D gene is possibly TRBD1 (5 bases). The V and J ends lost 0 bases and 3 bases respectively, with 10 bases between them. CDR3 length equals 15 residues. Germline lookup yields CDR1 SGHKS and CDR2 YYEKEE (reference sequence).

The chain employs TRBV27 and TRBJ2-7, with D perhaps matching TRBD1 (5 bases). The CDR3 sequence is 14 residues long. Deletions cut 0 bases from V and 0 bases from J, with 6 bases between. CDR1 is MNHEY, CDR2 SMNVEV, per germline (reference sequence). CDR3 amino acids: CASSLSQGSYEQYF. The CDR3 region has the DNA TGTGCCAGCAGTTTATCCCAGGGCTCCTACGAGCAGTACTTC.

The chain uses TRBV19 and TRBJ1-5, with 10 bases aligning to TRBD1. Germline values: CDR1 LNHDA, CDR2 SQIVND (reference sequence). J gave up 1 base and V 4 bases, and 4 bases lay outside the gene matches. The CDR3 consists of 16 residues. The CDR3 is CASSTDRGRSNQPQHF. CDR3 DNA: TGTGCCAGTAGTACTGACAGGGGGCGCAGCAATCAGCCCCAGCATTTT.

The rearrangement joins TRBV28 to TRBJ1-5; D unclear. From germline, CDR1 is MDHEN and CDR2 SYDVKM. The V and J ends lost 6 bases and 5 bases respectively, with 11 bases between them. This CDR3 spans 13 amino acids. CDR3 residues: CASSPRVDQPQHF. The CDR3 region has the DNA TGTGCCAGCAGCCCAAGGGTCGATCAGCCCCAGCATTTT.

The chain has TRBV19 and TRBJ2-2, with D possibly TRBD2 on 5 matching bases. This CDR3 region has 16 residues. CDR1 and CDR2 (germline): LNHDA, SQIVND (reference sequence). V lost 6 bases to trimming and J lost 0 bases, with 14 bases between them. CDR3 loop: CASRGIGEPNTGELFF. For the CDR3, the DNA is TGTGCCAGTAGGGGAATCGGGGAACCGAACACCGGGGAGCTGTTTTTT.

This clone was found once. V usage is TRBV7-9 and J usage is TRBJ1-2; 9 bases match TRBD1. The CDR3 extends over 13 amino acids. CDR1 is SEHNR and CDR2 is FQNEAQ in the germline V gene (reference sequence). Trimming cost V 3 bases and J 8 bases; bases outside gene matches: 4. CDR3 residues: CASSLGQGMGYTF. DNA for the CDR3: TGTGCCAGCAGCTTGGGACAGGGTATGGGCTACACCTTC. The variable domain in full, completed from reference TRBV7-9 and TRBJ1-2, reads DTGVSQNPRHKITKRGQNVTFRCDPISEHNRLYWYRQTLGQGPEFLTYFQNEAQLEKSRLLSDRFSAERPKGSFSTLEIQRTEQGDSAMYLCASSLGQGMGYTFGSGTRLTVV.

V gene TRBV20-1 combines with J gene TRBJ1-1, with TRBD1 as a possible D gene (6 bases). The V end lost 5 bases, the J end lost 4 bases, and 8 bases lay between the germline ends. The length of the CDR3 is 11 residues. CDR1 and CDR2 (germline): DFQATT, SNEGSKA (reference sequence). This CDR3 reads CSAGGTTEAFF. The CDR3 DNA is TGCAGTGCTGGGGGCACCACTGAAGCTTTCTTT.

This rearrangement joins TRBV25-1 to TRBJ1-1; D unresolved. Germline V CDR1 and CDR2: MGHDK, SYGVNS. CDR3 size: 14 residues. V was clipped by 1 base and J by 0 bases, with 6 bases between them. The CDR3 here is CASSESVLNTEAFF. The CDR3 nucleotides are TGTGCCAGCAGTGAATCTGTGCTGAACACTGAAGCTTTCTTT. Drawing the rest from reference TRBV25-1 and TRBJ1-1, the complete variable domain is EADIYQTPRYLVIGTGKKITLECSQTMGHDKMYWYQQDPGMELHLIHYSYGVNSTEKGDLSSESTVSRIRTEHFPLTLESARPSHTSQYLCASSESVLNTEAFFGQGTRLTVV.

This clone was detected only a few times. Other DNA sequences in this specimen translate into the identical CDR3. This rearrangement joins TRBV3-1 (or the pseudogene TRBV3-2) to TRBJ1-1, with 7 bases that match TRBD1. Germline CDR1 reads LGHDT; CDR2 reads YNNKEL (reference sequence). CDR3 size: 14 residues. J gave up 1 base and V 4 bases, and 3 bases lay outside the gene matches. This chain's CDR3 is CASSLRQGNTEAFF. The CDR3 DNA sequence: TGTGCCAGCAGCCTTAGACAGGGGAACACTGAAGCTTTCTTT.

V and J are TRBV9 and TRBJ1-6; a possible D gene is TRBD1 (5 bases). Trimming took off 4 bases at V and 3 bases at J, with 11 bases between the two ends. From germline, CDR1 is SGDLS and CDR2 YYNGEE. The CDR3 totals 15 residues. The chain's CDR3 is CASSPEGRYNSPLHF. The CDR3 region has the DNA TGTGCCAGCAGCCCGGAGGGACGCTATAATTCACCCCTCCACTTT.

This chain links TRBV7-2 with TRBJ1-4, with D unresolved. V lost 4 bases to trimming and J lost 12 bases, with 15 bases between them. Germline values: CDR1 SGHTA, CDR2 FQGNSA. The CDR3 spans 13 residues. CDR3 coding DNA: TGTGCCAGCAGCTCAATACCGGGTGGGGAACTGTTTTTT. This sequence encodes CASSSIPGGELFF. The complete variable domain, with remaining parts taken from reference TRBV7-2 and TRBJ1-4, reads GAGVSQSPSNKVTEKGKDVELRCDPISGHTALYWYRQSLGQGLEFLIYFQGNSAPDKSGLPSDRFSAERTGGSVSTLTIQRTQQEDSAVYLCASSSIPGGELFFGSGTQLSVL.

V usage is TRBV2 and J usage is TRBJ1-5; D call uncertain. The germline V gene encodes CDR1 SNHLY and CDR2 FYNNEI. This CDR3 spans 13 amino acids. Trimming shortened V by 7 bases and J by 9 bases, and 16 bases separated the two germline ends. The CDR3 is CASILKRGSPQHF. As DNA, the CDR3 is TGTGCCAGCATCTTGAAGAGAGGCTCGCCCCAGCATTTT.

A single count supports this clone. The chain carries TRBV19 and TRBJ2-7; D uncertain. CDR1 and CDR2 from the germline V gene are LNHDA and SQIVND (reference sequence). The CDR3 totals 13 residues. Deletions cut 7 bases from V and 7 bases from J, with 17 bases between. CDR3 coding DNA: TGTGCCAGTACCCCAACTGGTCGTTCGGAGCAGTACTTC. It codes for CASTPTGRSEQYF.

This chain connects TRBV11-2 to TRBJ2-7; TRBD1 might be the D (6 bases). In germline, CDR1 is SGHAT, CDR2 FQNNGV. This CDR3 region has 15 residues. Between the trimmed V and J ends, which lost 5 bases and 5 bases, there was a span of 19 bases. As DNA, the CDR3 is TGTGCCAGCAGCCAACAAACAGGGCCGGGTGACGAGCAGTACTTC. Translation: CASSQQTGPGDEQYF.

The chain uses TRBV6-2 or TRBV6-3 and TRBJ2-1; D is uncertain. The CDR3 length is 15 residues. Germline CDR1 MNHEY, CDR2 SVGEGT. Trimming left V 5 bases short and J 1 base short, with 12 bases between. The CDR3 is CASSTRLPSYNEQFF. The CDR3 bases are TGTGCCAGCAGTACCCGGCTACCGTCCTACAATGAGCAGTTCTTC.

The genes are TRBV4-1 and TRBJ1-5; D not certain. Per germline, CDR1 MGHRA and CDR2 YSYEKL. V lost 4 bases and J 4 bases, leaving 11 bases between the germline ends. The CDR3 runs 14 residues. The CDR3 sequence is CASSREAGNQPQHF. For the CDR3, the DNA is TGCGCCAGCAGCCGAGAAGCCGGAAATCAGCCCCAGCATTTT.

This chain links TRBV5-1 with TRBJ2-3; 8 bases agree with TRBD2. The ends lost 5 bases at V and 0 bases at J; junction bases unmatched: 5. The length of the CDR3 is 15 residues. Germline values: CDR1 SGHRS, CDR2 YFSETQ. CDR3 DNA: TGCGCCAGCAGACTTAGCGGGGCTAGCACAGATACGCAGTATTTT. This translates into CASRLSGASTDTQYF. Supplemented by reference TRBV5-1 and TRBJ2-3, the full variable domain reads KAGVTQTPRYLIKTRGQQVTLSCSPISGHRSVSWYQQTPGQGLQFLFEYFSETQRNKGNFPGRFSGRQFSNSRSEMNVSTLELGDSALYLCASRLSGASTDTQYFGPGTRLTVL.

The V and J genes are TRBV6-5 and TRBJ1-5; D is perhaps TRBD1 (5 bases). V dropped 6 bases and J dropped 3 bases, with 15 bases sitting between them. Per the germline V gene, CDR1 is MNHEY and CDR2 is SVGAGI. There are 15 residues in the CDR3. DNA for the CDR3: TGTGCCAGCAGACGGGACTCCCGAACCAATCAGCCCCAGCATTTT. Protein sequence: CASRRDSRTNQPQHF.

Note on this clone: At one end the junction does not follow the germline gene, possibly because of a read error. The chain employs TRBV7-9 and TRBJ2-7; 11 bases are shared with TRBD1. The CDR3 length is 11 residues. The germline V gene has CDR1 SEHNR and CDR2 FQNEAQ (reference sequence). The CDR3 DNA sequence: TGTGCCAGCAGCTACGGACAGGGGGCGCTTTTC. It translates to CASSYGQGALF.

This clone was counted only a few times. The gene calls are TRBV9 and TRBJ1-2; TRBD1 aligns across 7 bases. Germline V CDR1 and CDR2: SGDLS, YYNGEE. The CDR3 totals 14 residues. V lost 3 bases and J lost 7; bases outside the gene matches: 9. The CDR3 coding sequence is TGTGCCAGCAGCGCGGGACAGATGACTATTGGCTACACCTTC. It codes for CASSAGQMTIGYTF.

This chain uses TRBV14 with TRBJ1-6; TRBD1 matches 7 bases. CDR1 and CDR2 (germline): SGHDN, FVKESK. V was clipped by 2 bases and J by 7 bases; unmatched bases: 14. This CDR3 region has 18 residues. The CDR3 DNA reads as TGTGCCAGCAGCCAAAGAGGCTACTTTCAGGGGGTAAATTCACCCCTCCACTTT. It yields the protein CASSQRGYFQGVNSPLHF.